This TCR beta chain was recorded in a study of blood T cell repertoires in COVID-19. As for the study in general: Donors in the United States, Italy and Spain gave samples during acute or convalescent COVID-19. In each case, the material was cDNA or gDNA derived from T cells, B-cell-depleted T cells, or PBMCs.

Germline assignment: CDR1 MDHEN and CDR2 SYDVKM. V was cut by 6 bases and J by 6 bases, with 20 bases left in between. CDR3 length equals 15 residues. The table came from immunoSEQ multiplex PCR; TCRdb's copy has only in-frame clones and leaves some out. This table has about 170,000 clones, roughly nine tenths appearing once. The chain links TRBV28 to TRBJ1-2, with D unclear. Material: peripheral blood. This clonotype was obtained from a man in his sixties or seventies with acute or convalescent COVID-19. CDR3 nucleotide sequence: TGTGCCAGCAGCCGAGAATCGGACTCAGACCATGGCTACACCTTC. This sequence encodes CASSRESDSDHGYTF.